The 3 T cell receptor beta chains reported below all come from one sample, sequenced in a study of T cells after yellow fever vaccination. TCRdb passed the 5' RACE reads through MiXCR, listing each CDR3 protein once. Among about 350,000 distinct CDR3 sequences listed, under 15% were seen once. This material consisted of CD4+ T cells sorted from PBMCs, taken 15 days after the yellow fever booster vaccination. The receptors were gathered from a man in his late teens or twenties who received the YFV17D yellow fever vaccine.

This chain joins TRBV9 and TRBJ1-1, with a possible D match to TRBD1 (6 bases). This CDR3 has 14 amino acids. Trimming stripped 1 base from V and 4 bases from J, with 11 bases between. CDR1 SGDLS and CDR2 YYNGEE come from the germline V gene. In DNA, the CDR3 is TGTGCCAGCAGCGTAAGCCAGGGGCCCACTGAAGCTTTCTTT. It translates to CASSVSQGPTEAFF.

The V gene is TRBV6-1, the J gene TRBJ1-2; 9 nucleotides agree with TRBD1. CDR1 and CDR2 (germline): MNHNS, SASEGT. This CDR3 is 13 amino acids long. V was pared by 8 bases and J by 13 bases, with 14 bases of the junction left unmatched. The CDR3 reads CASGVDRGEVGTF. CDR3 coding DNA: TGTGCCAGCGGGGTCGACAGGGGGGAAGTTGGCACCTTC.

The chain recombines TRBV7-2 with TRBJ2-1; perhaps TRBD1 as D (5 bases). CDR1 is SGHTA, CDR2 FQGNSA, per germline. V was trimmed by 4 bases and J by 4 bases, leaving 17 bases between them. This CDR3 is 16 amino acids long. DNA for the CDR3: TGTGCCAGCAGCTCTTATCACCAGGGAAGATACAATGAGCAGTTCTTC. Translation: CASSSYHQGRYNEQFF.